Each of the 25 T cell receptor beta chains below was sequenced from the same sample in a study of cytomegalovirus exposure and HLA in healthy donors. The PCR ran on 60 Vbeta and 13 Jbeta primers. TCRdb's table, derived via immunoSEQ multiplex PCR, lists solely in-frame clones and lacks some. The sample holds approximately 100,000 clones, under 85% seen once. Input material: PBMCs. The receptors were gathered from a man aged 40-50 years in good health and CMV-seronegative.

For the CDR3, the DNA is TGCACCAGCAGCCCCCCGGGTCAGCCCCAGCATTTT. It specifies CTSSPPGQPQHF. The chain couples TRBV1 to TRBJ1-5. TRBV1 is listed as a pseudogene. This CDR3 spans 12 amino acids.

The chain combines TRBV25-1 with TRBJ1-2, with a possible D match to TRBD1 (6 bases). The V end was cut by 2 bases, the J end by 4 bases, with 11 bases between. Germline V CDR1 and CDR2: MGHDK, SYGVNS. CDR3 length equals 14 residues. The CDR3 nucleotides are TGTGCCAGCAGTGAACGTCTGGGGGCCTATGGCTACACCTTC. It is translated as CASSERLGAYGYTF.

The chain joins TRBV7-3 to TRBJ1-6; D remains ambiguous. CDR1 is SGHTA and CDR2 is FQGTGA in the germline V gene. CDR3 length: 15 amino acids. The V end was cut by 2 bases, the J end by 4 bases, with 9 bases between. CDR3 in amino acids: CASSLGGQYNSPLHF. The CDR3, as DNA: TGTGCCAGCAGCTTAGGAGGGCAATATAATTCACCCCTCCACTTT.

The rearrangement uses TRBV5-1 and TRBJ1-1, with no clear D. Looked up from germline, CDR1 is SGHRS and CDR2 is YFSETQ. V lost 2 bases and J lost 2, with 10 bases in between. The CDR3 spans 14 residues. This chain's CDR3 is CASSFSGGNTEAFF. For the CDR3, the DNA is TGCGCCAGCAGCTTTTCCGGCGGCAACACTGAAGCTTTCTTT.

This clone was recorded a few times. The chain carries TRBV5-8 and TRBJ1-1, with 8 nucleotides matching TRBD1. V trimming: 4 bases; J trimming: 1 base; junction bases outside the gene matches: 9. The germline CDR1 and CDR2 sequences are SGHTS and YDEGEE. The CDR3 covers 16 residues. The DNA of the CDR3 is TGTGCCAGCAGCCGGGGACAGGCGTTCTGGAACACTGAAGCTTTCTTT. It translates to CASSRGQAFWNTEAFF.

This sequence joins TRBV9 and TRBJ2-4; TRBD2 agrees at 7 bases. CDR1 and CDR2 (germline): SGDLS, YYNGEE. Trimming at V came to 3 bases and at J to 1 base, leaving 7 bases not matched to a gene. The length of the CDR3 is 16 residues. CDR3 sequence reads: CASSDYPGGAKNIQYF. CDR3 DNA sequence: TGTGCCAGCAGCGATTACCCCGGGGGGGCCAAAAACATTCAGTACTTC.

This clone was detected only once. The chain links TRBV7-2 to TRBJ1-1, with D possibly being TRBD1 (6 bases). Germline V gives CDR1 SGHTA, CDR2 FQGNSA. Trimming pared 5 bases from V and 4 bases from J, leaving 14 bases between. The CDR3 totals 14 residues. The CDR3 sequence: CASSTYTGLTEAFF. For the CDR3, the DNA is TGTGCCAGCAGCACCTATACAGGGCTCACTGAAGCTTTCTTT.

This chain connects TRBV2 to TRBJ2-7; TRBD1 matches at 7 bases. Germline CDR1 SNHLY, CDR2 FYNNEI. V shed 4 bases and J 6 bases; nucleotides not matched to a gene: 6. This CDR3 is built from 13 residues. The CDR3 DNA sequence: TGTGCCAGCAGTGGACAGGGAAAGGGCGAGCAGTACGTC. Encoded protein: CASSGQGKGEQYV.

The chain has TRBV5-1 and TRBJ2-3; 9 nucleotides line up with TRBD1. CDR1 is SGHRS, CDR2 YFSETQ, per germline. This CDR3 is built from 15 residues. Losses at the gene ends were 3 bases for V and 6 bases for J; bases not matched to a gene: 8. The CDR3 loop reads CASSSLQGATDTQYF. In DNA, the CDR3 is TGCGCCAGCAGCTCCTTACAGGGGGCAACTGATACGCAGTATTTT.

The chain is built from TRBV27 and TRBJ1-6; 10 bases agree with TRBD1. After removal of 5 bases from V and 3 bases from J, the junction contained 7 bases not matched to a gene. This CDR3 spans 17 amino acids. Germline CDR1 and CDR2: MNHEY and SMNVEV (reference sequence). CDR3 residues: CASSPLRDRGYNSPLHF. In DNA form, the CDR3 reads TGTGCCAGCAGTCCCCTCCGGGACAGGGGCTATAATTCACCCCTCCACTTT.

CDR3 sequence: CASSSPGQSSYNSPLHF. The CDR3 DNA is TGTGCCAGCAGCTCACCGGGACAAAGCTCCTATAATTCACCCCTCCACTTT. J is TRBJ1-6 and V is TRBV7-2, with D possibly matching TRBD1 (6 bases). The V gene's germline CDR1 is SGHTA and CDR2 FQGNSA. Trimming stripped 4 bases from V and 0 bases from J, with 13 bases between. The CDR3 is made up of 17 amino acids.

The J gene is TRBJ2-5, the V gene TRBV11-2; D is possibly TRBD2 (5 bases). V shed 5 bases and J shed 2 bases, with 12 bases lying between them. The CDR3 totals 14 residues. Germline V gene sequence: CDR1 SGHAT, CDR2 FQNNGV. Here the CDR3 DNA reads TGTGCCAGCAGCCCCGGGAAAGGACAAGAGACCCAGTACTTC. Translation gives CASSPGKGQETQYF.

The CDR3 region is CASSTGTTQNIQYF. The CDR3 DNA sequence: TGTGCCAGCAGTACCGGGACTACTCAAAACATTCAGTACTTC. The chain combines TRBV27 with TRBJ2-4; 7 bases align to TRBD2. In germline, CDR1 is MNHEY, CDR2 SMNVEV (reference sequence). V was clipped by 5 bases and J by 5 bases; unmatched bases: 6. This CDR3 contains 14 residues.

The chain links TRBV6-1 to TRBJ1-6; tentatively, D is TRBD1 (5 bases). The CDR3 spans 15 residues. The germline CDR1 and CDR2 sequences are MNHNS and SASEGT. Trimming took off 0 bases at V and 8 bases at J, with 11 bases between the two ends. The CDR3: CASSEAGTSYSPLHF. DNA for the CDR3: TGTGCCAGCAGTGAAGCCGGGACTTCTTATTCACCCCTCCACTTT.

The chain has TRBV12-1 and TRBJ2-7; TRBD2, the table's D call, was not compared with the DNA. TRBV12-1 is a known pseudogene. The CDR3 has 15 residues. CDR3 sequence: CASSFERGMQYEQYF. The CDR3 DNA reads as TGTGCCAGCAGCTTTGAGCGGGGGATGCAGTACGAGCAGTACTTC.

The CDR3 DNA sequence: TGTGCCAGCAGTTTCCGGGCGGGGGAAAACCAAGAGACCCAGTACTTC. Translated, it gives CASSFRAGENQETQYF. The chain recombines TRBV28 with TRBJ2-5; 7 bases align to TRBD2. The CDR3 spans 16 residues. J was trimmed by 0 bases and V by 3 bases; bases with no gene match: 7. The germline V gene has CDR1 MDHEN and CDR2 SYDVKM. Full variable domain (missing parts from reference TRBV28 and TRBJ2-5): DVKVTQSSRYLVKRTGEKVFLECVQDMDHENMFWYRQDPGLGLRLIYFSYDVKMKEKGDIPEGYSVSREKKERFSLILESASTNQTSMYLCASSFRAGENQETQYFGPGTRLLVL.

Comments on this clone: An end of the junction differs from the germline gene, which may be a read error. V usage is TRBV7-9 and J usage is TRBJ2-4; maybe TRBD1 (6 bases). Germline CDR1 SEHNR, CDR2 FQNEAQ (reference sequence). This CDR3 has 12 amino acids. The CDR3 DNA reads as TGTGCCAGCAGCCGGACGGGCACAGGGTTCGACTTC. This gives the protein CASSRTGTGFDF.

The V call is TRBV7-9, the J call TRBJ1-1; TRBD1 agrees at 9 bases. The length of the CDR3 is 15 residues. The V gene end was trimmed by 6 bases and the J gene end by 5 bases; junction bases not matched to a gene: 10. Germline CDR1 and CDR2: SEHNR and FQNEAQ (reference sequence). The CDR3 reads CASREVGQGGTEAFF. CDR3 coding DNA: TGTGCCAGCAGGGAAGTGGGACAGGGAGGAACTGAAGCTTTCTTT.

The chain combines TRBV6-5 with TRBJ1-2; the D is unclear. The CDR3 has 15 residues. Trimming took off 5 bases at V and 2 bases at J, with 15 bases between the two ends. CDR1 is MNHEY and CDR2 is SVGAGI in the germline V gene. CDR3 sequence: CASSAGGHWNYGYTF. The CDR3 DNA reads TGTGCCAGCAGTGCAGGTGGCCACTGGAACTATGGCTACACCTTC.

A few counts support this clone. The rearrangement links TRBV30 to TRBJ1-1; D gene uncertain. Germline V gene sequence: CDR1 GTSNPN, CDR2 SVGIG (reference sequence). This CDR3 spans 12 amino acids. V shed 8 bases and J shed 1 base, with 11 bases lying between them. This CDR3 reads CAAARGNTEAFF. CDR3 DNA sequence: TGTGCCGCGGCACGGGGGAACACTGAAGCTTTCTTT.

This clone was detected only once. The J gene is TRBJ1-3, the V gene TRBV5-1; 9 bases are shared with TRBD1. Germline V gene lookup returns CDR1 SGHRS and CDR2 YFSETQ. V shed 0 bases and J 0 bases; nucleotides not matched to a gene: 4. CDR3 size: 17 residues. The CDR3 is CASSLAPTGGSGNTIYF. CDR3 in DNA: TGCGCCAGCAGCTTGGCCCCGACAGGGGGCTCTGGAAACACCATATATTTT.

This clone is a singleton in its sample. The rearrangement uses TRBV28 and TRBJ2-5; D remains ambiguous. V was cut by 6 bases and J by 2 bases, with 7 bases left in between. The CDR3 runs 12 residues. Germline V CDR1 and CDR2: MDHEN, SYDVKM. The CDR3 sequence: CASSPSQETQYF. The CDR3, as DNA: TGTGCCAGCAGCCCTAGTCAAGAGACCCAGTACTTC.

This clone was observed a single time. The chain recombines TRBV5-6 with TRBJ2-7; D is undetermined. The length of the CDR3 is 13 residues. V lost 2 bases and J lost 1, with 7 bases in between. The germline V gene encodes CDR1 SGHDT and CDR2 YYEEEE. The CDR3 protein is CASSFPESYEQYV. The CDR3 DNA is TGTGCCAGCAGCTTCCCGGAGTCCTACGAGCAGTACGTC.

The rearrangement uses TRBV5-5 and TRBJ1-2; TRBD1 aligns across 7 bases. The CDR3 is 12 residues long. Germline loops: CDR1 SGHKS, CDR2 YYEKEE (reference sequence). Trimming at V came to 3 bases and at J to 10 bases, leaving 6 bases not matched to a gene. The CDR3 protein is CASSSYRGDYTF. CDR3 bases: TGTGCCAGCAGCTCGTACAGGGGCGACTACACCTTC.

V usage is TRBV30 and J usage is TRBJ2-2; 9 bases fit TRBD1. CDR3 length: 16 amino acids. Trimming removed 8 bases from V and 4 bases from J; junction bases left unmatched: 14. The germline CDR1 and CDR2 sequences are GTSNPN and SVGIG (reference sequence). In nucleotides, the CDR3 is TGTGCCCGGAACCCCCCGGGACAGGGTGGCACCGGGGAGCTGTTTTTT. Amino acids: CARNPPGQGGTGELFF.